This is a list of T cell receptor beta chains from one sample in a study of shared T cell receptors in the human thymus. TCRdb keeps only in-frame clones here, not all; method: immunoSEQ multiplex PCR. The sample has hundreds of thousands of clones; around 87% are singletons. These data were also filed under a second study, of human thymus T cells.

The specimen was thymocytes. The receptors here all came from a boy under two years old with a congenital heart defect. The CDR3 runs from the conserved cysteine through the conserved F or W. The order of the fields is clone size, D gene, J gene, V gene, CDR3 DNA, CDR3 protein. The D gene is left open where the match is weak. For some rows the clone size is stated as once, few or many, or as a class when expanded; others skip it.

clone size: NA
D gene: TRBD2
J gene: TRBJ2-3
V gene: TRBV27
CDR3 DNA: TGTGCCAGCAGTTTAGTAGCGGGAGGGGACACAGATACGCAGTATTTT
CDR3 protein: CASSLVAGGDTDTQYF

clone size: NA
D gene: NA
J gene: TRBJ1-1
V gene: TRBV4-3
CDR3 DNA: TGCGCCAGCAGCCAAGATGTCAGGGGCAAGATGATGGACACTGAAGCTTTCTTT
CDR3 protein: CASSQDVRGKMMDTEAFF

clone size: few
D gene: NA
J gene: TRBJ1-4
V gene: TRBV4-2
CDR3 DNA: TGTGCCAGCAGCCAAGTCATAGAGGACAGTATTCAGTTATATGAAAAACTGTTTTTT
CDR3 protein: CASSQVIEDSIQLYEKLFF

clone size: NA
D gene: TRBD2
J gene: TRBJ2-1
V gene: TRBV13
CDR3 DNA: TGTGCCAGCAGCTTAGTCGCCGGGGGGGCTTGCGGGGAGCAGTTCTTC
CDR3 protein: CASSLVAGGACGEQFF

clone size: NA
D gene: NA
J gene: TRBJ1-5
V gene: TRBV4-1
CDR3 DNA: TGCGCCAGCAGCCATGGGCAGGGAAGTCAGCCCCAGCATTTT
CDR3 protein: CASSHGQGSQPQHF

clone size: NA
D gene: NA
J gene: TRBJ2-4
V gene: TRBV21-1
CDR3 DNA: TGTGCCAGCAGTGGAGCAAAGGGGGAGTCCATAGCCAAAAACATTCAGTACTTC
CDR3 protein: CASSGAKGESIAKNIQYF

clone size: NA
D gene: NA
J gene: TRBJ2-7
V gene: TRBV28
CDR3 DNA: TGTGCCAGCAGTTTAATCAGGCGCGGGGGCACCTACGAGCAGTACTTC
CDR3 protein: CASSLIRRGGTYEQYF

clone size: NA
D gene: NA
J gene: TRBJ1-2
V gene: TRBV28
CDR3 DNA: TGTGCCAGCAGTACTCAGGATGGCTACACCTTC
CDR3 protein: CASSTQDGYTF

clone size: once
D gene: TRBD2
J gene: TRBJ2-5
V gene: TRBV4-2
CDR3 DNA: TGTGCCAGCAGCCAAGATGGACTAGCGGGGGGGGAAGAGACCCAGTACTTC
CDR3 protein: CASSQDGLAGGEETQYF

clone size: NA
D gene: NA
J gene: TRBJ2-7
V gene: TRBV4-3
CDR3 DNA: TGCGCCAGCAGCCAAACTCTCCCGAGTTTAGGGGGTACCTACGAGCAGTACTTC
CDR3 protein: CASSQTLPSLGGTYEQYF

clone size: NA
D gene: TRBD1
J gene: TRBJ2-7
V gene: TRBV6-1
CDR3 DNA: TGTGCCAGCAGTTCCGGGACAGGCGACCTACGCGAGCAGTACTTC
CDR3 protein: CASSSGTGDLREQYF

clone size: NA
D gene: TRBD2
J gene: TRBJ2-7
V gene: TRBV5-1
CDR3 DNA: TGCGCCAGCAGCCTGCCCCTGGAGGGGGCCCCGGGACTAGCGGGGCACGAGCAGTACTTC
CDR3 protein: CASSLPLEGAPGLAGHEQYF

clone size: NA
D gene: NA
J gene: TRBJ1-2
V gene: TRBV5-1
CDR3 DNA: TGCGCCAGCAGCCCAACAGGAAACTATGGCTACACCTTC
CDR3 protein: CASSPTGNYGYTF

clone size: once
D gene: TRBD2
J gene: TRBJ2-6
V gene: TRBV15
CDR3 DNA: TGTGCCACCAGCAGAGCGCCAGCGGGAGGGATGAATGGGGCCAACGTCCTGACTTTC
CDR3 protein: CATSRAPAGGMNGANVLTF

clone size: few
D gene: NA
J gene: TRBJ1-4
V gene: TRBV14
CDR3 DNA: TGTGCCAGCAGCCAAGTTACCGGAGGGGATGAAAAACTGTTTTTT
CDR3 protein: CASSQVTGGDEKLFF

clone size: few
D gene: TRBD1
J gene: TRBJ1-5
V gene: TRBV19
CDR3 DNA: TGTGCCAGTAGTATAGGTGACAGGGCTATCATCCAGCATTTT
CDR3 protein: CASSIGDRAIIQHF

clone size: NA
D gene: TRBD2
J gene: TRBJ2-7
V gene: TRBV5-1
CDR3 DNA: TGCGCCAGCAGCTTCGGACTAGCGGGGCCCCCCTACGAGCAGTACTTC
CDR3 protein: CASSFGLAGPPYEQYF

clone size: NA
D gene: NA
J gene: TRBJ2-7
V gene: TRBV28
CDR3 DNA: TGTGCCAGCAGTTCTCGACTACAGGGTTGGGAGCAGTACTTC
CDR3 protein: CASSSRLQGWEQYF

clone size: NA
D gene: NA
J gene: TRBJ2-7
V gene: TRBV5-1
CDR3 DNA: TGCGCCAGCAGCCTAAACACAGGGTTTTACGAGCAGTACTTC
CDR3 protein: CASSLNTGFYEQYF

clone size: NA
D gene: TRBD1
J gene: TRBJ2-1
V gene: TRBV30
CDR3 DNA: TGTGCCTGGAGTGTACCCGACAGGGGTGTCCACAATGAGCAGTTCTTC
CDR3 protein: CAWSVPDRGVHNEQFF

clone size: NA
D gene: NA
J gene: TRBJ2-7
V gene: TRBV20-1
CDR3 DNA: TGCAGTGCTATTCGCGGTTACGAGCAGTACTTC
CDR3 protein: CSAIRGYEQYF

clone size: NA
D gene: NA
J gene: TRBJ1-4
V gene: TRBV5-4
CDR3 DNA: TGTGCCAGCAGCTTGAGTTCGGATGAAAAACTGTTTTTT
CDR3 protein: CASSLSSDEKLFF

clone size: NA
D gene: NA
J gene: TRBJ1-1
V gene: TRBV5-5
CDR3 DNA: TGTGCCAGCAGCTCCCCTCCAGAGGGCACTGAAGCTTTCTTT
CDR3 protein: CASSSPPEGTEAFF

clone size: NA
D gene: TRBD2
J gene: TRBJ2-1
V gene: TRBV5-4
CDR3 DNA: TGTGCCAGCAGTCCGAGCGGGGGGGCCGGTAATGAGCAGTTCTTC
CDR3 protein: CASSPSGGAGNEQFF

clone size: NA
D gene: TRBD1
J gene: TRBJ1-4
V gene: TRBV19
CDR3 DNA: TGTGCCAGTAGTCCCGGGACAGGGTTTAATGAAAAACTGTTTTTT
CDR3 protein: CASSPGTGFNEKLFF

clone size: once
D gene: NA
J gene: TRBJ2-3
V gene: TRBV5-1
CDR3 DNA: TGCGCCAGCCGGTTGCGGGACAGAAGGTCAGCAGATACGCAGTATTTT
CDR3 protein: CASRLRDRRSADTQYF

clone size: NA
D gene: NA
J gene: TRBJ1-6
V gene: TRBV2
CDR3 DNA: TGTGCCAACGAAGGTGGGGGGGGCGGTTCACCCCTCCACTTT
CDR3 protein: CANEGGGGGSPLHF